These 10 T cell receptor beta chains were sequenced from one sample in a study of shared clonotypes between healthy human individuals. Data came from immunoSEQ multiplex PCR; TCRdb stores just in-frame clones and leaves some out. The repertoire holds around 690,000 clones, with 90% as singletons. Source material: memory CD8+ T cells from PBMCs. Indicated subset: CD45RO+ cells pooled with CCR7-negative TemRA cells. These receptors came from a man aged 18 to 29 in good health. Some clones in this sample may be carry-over from other donors' samples.

V usage is TRBV5-8 and J usage is TRBJ2-3; no definite D call. Per germline, CDR1 SGHTS and CDR2 YDEGEE. Between the trimmed V and J ends, which lost 7 bases and 2 bases, there was a span of 20 bases. The CDR3 totals 16 residues. CDR3 sequence: CASPMGSLVITDTQYF. In nucleotides, the CDR3 is TGTGCCAGCCCAATGGGGTCACTCGTTATCACAGATACGCAGTATTTT.

The chain has TRBV4-1 and TRBJ1-1; D remains ambiguous. The CDR3 covers 15 residues. Germline CDR1 and CDR2: MGHRA and YSYEKL. V gave up 3 bases and J gave up 1 base, with 12 bases separating them. Here the CDR3 reads CASSQETLTNTEAFF. CDR3 nucleotide sequence: TGCGCCAGCAGCCAGGAGACCCTGACGAACACTGAAGCTTTCTTT.

This clone has more than one count but fewer than ten. V is TRBV14 and J is TRBJ1-1; TRBD1 agrees at 8 bases. The CDR3 runs 15 residues. Unmatched junction bases numbered 5, after V lost 2 bases and J lost 3 bases. CDR1 is SGHDN, CDR2 FVKESK, per germline. For the CDR3, the DNA is TGTGCCAGCAGCCAAAGACAGGGGATTTACACTGAAGCTTTCTTT. Amino acid sequence: CASSQRQGIYTEAFF.

CDR3 DNA: TGCGCCAGCAGCCAATGGAAATACAATGAGCAGTTCTTC. This gives the protein CASSQWKYNEQFF. The chain has TRBV4-3 and TRBJ2-1; D remains ambiguous. Germline CDR1 and CDR2: LGHNA and YSLEER. This CDR3 has 13 amino acids. Trimming removed 2 bases at V and 4 bases at J, with 6 bases between.

The J gene is TRBJ1-6, the V gene TRBV19; TRBD1 agrees at 7 bases. The CDR3 length is 14 residues. The J segment lost 8 bases and the V segment lost 5 bases, leaving 6 bases of the junction unmatched. Looked up from germline, CDR1 is LNHDA and CDR2 is SQIVND (reference sequence). This CDR3 reads CASSVRDSHSPLHF. DNA for the CDR3: TGTGCCAGTAGTGTCCGGGACAGCCATTCACCCCTCCACTTT.

V and J are TRBV29-1 and TRBJ2-1; no definite D call. Trimming took off 7 bases at V and 3 bases at J, with 7 bases between the two ends. The CDR3 sequence is 11 residues long. CDR1 SQVTM and CDR2 ANQGSEA come from the germline V gene. CDR3 in amino acids: CSGRVYNEQFF. In DNA, the CDR3 is TGCAGCGGCCGGGTCTACAATGAGCAGTTCTTC.

The sample holds a few counts of this clone. The chain is built from TRBV5-1 and TRBJ2-1, with 7 bases lining up with TRBD2. Trimming cost V 2 bases and J 6 bases; bases outside gene matches: 8. The germline gives CDR1 SGHRS, CDR2 YFSETQ. This CDR3 has 15 amino acids. CDR3 bases: TGCGCCAGCAGCTTCCTAGCGGAGAGGAGCAATGAGCAGTTCTTC. Its protein product is CASSFLAERSNEQFF.

J is TRBJ2-5 and V is TRBV4-3; D may be TRBD2 (5 bases). The V gene's germline CDR1 is LGHNA and CDR2 YSLEER. V shed 3 bases and J shed 3 bases, with 11 bases lying between them. The CDR3 consists of 14 residues. CDR3 in DNA: TGCGCCAGCAGCCAGGAGGTGATGAAAGAGACCCAGTACTTC. Amino acids: CASSQEVMKETQYF.

The gene calls are TRBV29-1 and TRBJ2-7, with 7 bases aligning to TRBD1. The CDR3 extends over 15 amino acids. The V gene's germline CDR1 is SQVTM and CDR2 ANQGSEA. V dropped 4 bases and J dropped 5; count of bases not matched to a gene: 14. Here the CDR3 DNA reads TGCAGCGTTGGGGGGAAGGACAGGTTTTGGGACGAGCAGTACTTC. Protein: CSVGGKDRFWDEQYF.

The chain carries TRBV28 and TRBJ2-5; D unresolved. The CDR3 has 12 amino acids. Germline CDR1 is MDHEN and CDR2 is SYDVKM. The germline V and J ends were trimmed by 4 bases and 4 bases, with 7 bases remaining between them. The chain's CDR3 is CASSSGLETQYF. For the CDR3, the DNA is TGTGCCAGCAGTTCTGGGTTAGAGACCCAGTACTTC.